This T cell receptor beta chain was obtained from a study of T cell responses to AZD1222 COVID-19 vaccine. Whole-study findings and limits: A reported finding is that nearly half of spike-specific TCRs target unmutated variant regions. Donors in the cohort were predominantly white British and more often female, and clonal diversity was possibly underestimated.

Details on this clone: The antigen remains undetermined.

Clones were sequenced by immunoSEQ multiplex PCR, and TCRdb holds only the in-frame ones, with some missing. The sample consists of around 100,000 clones, about 86% of them appearing once. CDR3 length: 13 residues. The V gene lost 5 bases and the J gene lost 15 bases, with 20 bases spanning the gap. Germline CDR1 and CDR2: LGHDT and YNNKEL (reference sequence). Source: peripheral blood, taken on day 0 of AZD1222 vaccination. The chain employs TRBV3-1 (or the pseudogene TRBV3-2) and TRBJ1-5; weak D call: TRBD1 (6 bases). This receptor was taken from an adult in good health. The CDR3 DNA reads TGTGCCAGCAGCACAAATCCGGACAGCCGCAGGCATTTT. This encodes CASSTNPDSRRHF.